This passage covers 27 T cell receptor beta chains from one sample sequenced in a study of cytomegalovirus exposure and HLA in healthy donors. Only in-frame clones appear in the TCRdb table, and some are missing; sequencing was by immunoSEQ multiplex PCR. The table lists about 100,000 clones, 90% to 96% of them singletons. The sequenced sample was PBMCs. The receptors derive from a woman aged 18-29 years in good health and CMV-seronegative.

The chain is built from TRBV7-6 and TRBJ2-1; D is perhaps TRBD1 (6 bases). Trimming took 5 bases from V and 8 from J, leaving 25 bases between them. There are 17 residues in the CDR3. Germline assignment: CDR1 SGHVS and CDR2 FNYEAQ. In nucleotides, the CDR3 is TGTGCCAGCAGCCCGCAAGGACAGTCCAATAGGGTGGATGAGCAGTTCTTC. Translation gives CASSPQGQSNRVDEQFF.

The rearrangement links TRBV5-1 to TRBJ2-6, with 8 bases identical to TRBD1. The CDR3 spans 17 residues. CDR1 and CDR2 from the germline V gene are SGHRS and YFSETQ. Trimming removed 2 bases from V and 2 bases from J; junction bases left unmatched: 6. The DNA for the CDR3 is TGCGCCAGCAGCTTCTCGGGACAGGTGGCTGGGGCCAACGTCCTGACTTTC. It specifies CASSFSGQVAGANVLTF.

The CDR3 bases are TGTGCCACCAGCACCCCCTGGAGGGAAGATCACAATGAGCAGTTCTTC. Translation: CATSTPWREDHNEQFF. This chain links TRBV15 with TRBJ2-1; a possible D gene is TRBD2 (6 bases). V was cut by 4 bases and J by 5 bases, with 18 bases left in between. This CDR3 comprises 16 residues. Germline-derived CDR1 and CDR2 are LNHNV and YYDKDF (reference sequence).

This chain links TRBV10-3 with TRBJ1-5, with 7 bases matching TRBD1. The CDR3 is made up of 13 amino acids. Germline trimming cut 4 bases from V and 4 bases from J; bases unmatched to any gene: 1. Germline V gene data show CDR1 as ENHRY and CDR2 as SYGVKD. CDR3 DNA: TGTGCCATCAGTGGGACAGGTAATCAGCCCCAGCATTTT. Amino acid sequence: CAISGTGNQPQHF.

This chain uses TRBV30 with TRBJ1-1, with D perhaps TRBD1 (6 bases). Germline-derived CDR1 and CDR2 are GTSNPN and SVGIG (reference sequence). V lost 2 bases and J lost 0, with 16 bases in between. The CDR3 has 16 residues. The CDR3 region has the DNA TGTGCCTGGAGTAGGCAGGGGCTAATAATGAACACTGAAGCTTTCTTT. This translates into CAWSRQGLIMNTEAFF.

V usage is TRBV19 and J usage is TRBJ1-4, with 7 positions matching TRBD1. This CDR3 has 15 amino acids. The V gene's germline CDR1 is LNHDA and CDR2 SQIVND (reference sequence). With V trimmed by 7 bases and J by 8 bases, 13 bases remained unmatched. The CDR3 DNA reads TGTGCCAGTACCCTCTTGGCAGGGACAGCGGAAAAACTGTTTTTT. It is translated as CASTLLAGTAEKLFF.

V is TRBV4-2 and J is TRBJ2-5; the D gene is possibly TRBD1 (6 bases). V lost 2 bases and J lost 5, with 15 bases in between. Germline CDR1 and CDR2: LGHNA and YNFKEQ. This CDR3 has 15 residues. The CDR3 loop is CASSQKQGGGETQYF. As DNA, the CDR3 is TGTGCCAGCAGCCAAAAGCAAGGGGGTGGGGAGACCCAGTACTTC.

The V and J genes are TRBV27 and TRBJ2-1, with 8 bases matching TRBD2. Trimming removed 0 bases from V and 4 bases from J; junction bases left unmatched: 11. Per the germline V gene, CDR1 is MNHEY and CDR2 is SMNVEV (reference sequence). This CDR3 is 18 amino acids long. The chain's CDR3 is CASSLSVRGGQRYNEQFF. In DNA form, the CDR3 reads TGTGCCAGCAGTTTATCGGTTCGGGGGGGCCAAAGGTACAATGAGCAGTTCTTC.

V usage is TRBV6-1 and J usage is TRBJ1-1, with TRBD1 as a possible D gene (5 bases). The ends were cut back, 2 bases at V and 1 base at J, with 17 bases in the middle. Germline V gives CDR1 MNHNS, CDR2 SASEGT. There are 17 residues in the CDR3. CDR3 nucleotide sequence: TGTGCCAGCAGTGAAAAACAGAGCAGGGTAAAGAACACTGAAGCTTTCTTT. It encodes CASSEKQSRVKNTEAFF.

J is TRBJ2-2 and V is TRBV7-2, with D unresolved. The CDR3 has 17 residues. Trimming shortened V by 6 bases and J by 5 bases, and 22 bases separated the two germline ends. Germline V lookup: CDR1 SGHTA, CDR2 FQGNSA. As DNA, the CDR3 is TGTGCCAGCAGGCCCGCGTTCCCCGGCGGTAGGACCGGGGAGCTGTTTTTT. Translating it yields CASRPAFPGGRTGELFF. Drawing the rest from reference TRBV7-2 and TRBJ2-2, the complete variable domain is GAGVSQSPSNKVTEKGKDVELRCDPISGHTALYWYRQSLGQGLEFLIYFQGNSAPDKSGLPSDRFSAERTGGSVSTLTIQRTQQEDSAVYLCASRPAFPGGRTGELFFGEGSRLTVL.

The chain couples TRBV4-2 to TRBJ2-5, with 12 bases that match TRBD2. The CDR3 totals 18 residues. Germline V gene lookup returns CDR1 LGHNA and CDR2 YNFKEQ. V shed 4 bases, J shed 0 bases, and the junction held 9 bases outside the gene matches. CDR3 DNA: TGTGCCAGCAGCCCTAACCTAGGACTAGCGGGGAACCAAGAGACCCAGTACTTC. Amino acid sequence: CASSPNLGLAGNQETQYF.

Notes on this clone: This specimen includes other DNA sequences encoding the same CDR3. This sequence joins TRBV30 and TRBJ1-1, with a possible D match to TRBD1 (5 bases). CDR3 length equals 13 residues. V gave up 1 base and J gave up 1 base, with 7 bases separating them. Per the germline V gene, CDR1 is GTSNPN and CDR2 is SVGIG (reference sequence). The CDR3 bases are TGTGCCTGGAGTGGGCAGGGGAACACTGAAGCTTTCTTT. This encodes CAWSGQGNTEAFF.

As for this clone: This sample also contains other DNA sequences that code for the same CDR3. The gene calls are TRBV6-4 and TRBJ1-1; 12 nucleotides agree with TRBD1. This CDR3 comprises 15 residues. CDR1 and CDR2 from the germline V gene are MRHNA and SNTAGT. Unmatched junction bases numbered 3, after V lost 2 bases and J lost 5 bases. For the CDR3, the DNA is TGTGCCAGCAGTGACGGGACAGGGGGCGCGACTGAAGCTTTCTTT. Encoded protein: CASSDGTGGATEAFF.

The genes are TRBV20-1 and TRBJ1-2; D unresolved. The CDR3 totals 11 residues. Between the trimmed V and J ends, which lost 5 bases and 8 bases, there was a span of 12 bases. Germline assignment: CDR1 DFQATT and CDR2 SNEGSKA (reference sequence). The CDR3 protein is CSAFIGSGYTF. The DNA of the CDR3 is TGCAGTGCTTTCATCGGGAGCGGCTACACCTTC.

The CDR3 DNA reads as TGTGCCAGCAGCTTCAGAGCGGGGGGGCCGGCAGATACGCAGTATTTT. Protein sequence: CASSFRAGGPADTQYF. The gene calls are TRBV7-2 and TRBJ2-3; the match to TRBD2 covers 10 bases. From germline, CDR1 is SGHTA and CDR2 FQGNSA. The J segment lost 4 bases and the V segment lost 3 bases, leaving 7 bases of the junction unmatched. The CDR3 totals 16 residues.

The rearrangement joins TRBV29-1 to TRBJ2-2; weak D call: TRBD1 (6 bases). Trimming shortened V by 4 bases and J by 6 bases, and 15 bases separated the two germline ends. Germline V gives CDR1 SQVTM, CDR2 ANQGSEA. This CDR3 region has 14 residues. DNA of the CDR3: TGCAGCGTTGTCCAGCAGGGGAGCGCCGGGGAGCTGTTTTTT. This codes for CSVVQQGSAGELFF.

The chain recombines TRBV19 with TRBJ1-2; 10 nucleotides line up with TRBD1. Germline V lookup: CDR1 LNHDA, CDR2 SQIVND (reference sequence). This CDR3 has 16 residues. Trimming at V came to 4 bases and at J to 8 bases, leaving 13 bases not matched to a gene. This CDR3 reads CASSSEYDRGQFGYTF. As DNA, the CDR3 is TGTGCCAGTAGTAGCGAATATGACAGGGGGCAGTTCGGCTACACCTTC.

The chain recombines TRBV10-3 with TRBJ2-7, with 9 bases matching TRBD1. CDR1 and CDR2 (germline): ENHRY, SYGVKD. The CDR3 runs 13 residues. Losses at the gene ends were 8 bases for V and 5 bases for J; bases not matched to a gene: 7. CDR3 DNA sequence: TGTGCCATCGGAAACAGGGGGCCGAACGAGCAGTACTTC. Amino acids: CAIGNRGPNEQYF.

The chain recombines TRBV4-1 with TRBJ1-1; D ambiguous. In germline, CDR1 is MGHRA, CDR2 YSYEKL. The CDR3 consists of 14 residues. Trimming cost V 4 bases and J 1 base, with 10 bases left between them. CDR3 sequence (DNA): TGCGCCAGCAGCCCGAGTTCCCCGAACACTGAAGCTTTCTTT. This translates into CASSPSSPNTEAFF.

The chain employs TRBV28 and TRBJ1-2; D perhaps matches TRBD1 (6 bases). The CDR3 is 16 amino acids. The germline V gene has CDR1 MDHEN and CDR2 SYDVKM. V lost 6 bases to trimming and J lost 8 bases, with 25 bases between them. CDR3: CASRIRWGGARLGYTF. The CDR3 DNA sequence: TGTGCCAGCAGGATACGGTGGGGGGGCGCGAGGTTGGGCTACACCTTC.

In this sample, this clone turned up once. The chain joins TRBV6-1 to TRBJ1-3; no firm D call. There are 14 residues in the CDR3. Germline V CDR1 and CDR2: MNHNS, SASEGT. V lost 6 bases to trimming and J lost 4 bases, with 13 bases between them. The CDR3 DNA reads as TGTGCCAGCAGCATGACTTACGAAGGAAACACCATATATTTT. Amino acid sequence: CASSMTYEGNTIYF.

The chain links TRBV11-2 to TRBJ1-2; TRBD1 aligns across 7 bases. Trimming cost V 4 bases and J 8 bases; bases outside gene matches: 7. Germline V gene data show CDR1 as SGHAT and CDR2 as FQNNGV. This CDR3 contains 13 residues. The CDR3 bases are TGTGCCAGCAGCTCGACAGGGTTTTTGGGCTACACCTTC. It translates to CASSSTGFLGYTF.

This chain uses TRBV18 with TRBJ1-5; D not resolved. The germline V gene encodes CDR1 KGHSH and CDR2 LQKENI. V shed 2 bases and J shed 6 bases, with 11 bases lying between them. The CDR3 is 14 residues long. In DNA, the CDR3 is TGTGCCAGCTCACCAGGGCGTTCCCCTCAGCCCCAGCATTTT. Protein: CASSPGRSPQPQHF.

The CDR3 loop reads CAISEGAAQNVNTEAFF. For the CDR3, the DNA is TGTGCCATCAGTGAGGGGGCAGCCCAAAACGTGAACACTGAAGCTTTCTTT. This chain joins TRBV10-3 and TRBJ1-1; D is possibly TRBD1 (5 bases). Germline lookup yields CDR1 ENHRY and CDR2 SYGVKD. This CDR3 region has 17 residues. Between the trimmed V and J ends, which lost 2 bases and 0 bases, there was a span of 16 bases.

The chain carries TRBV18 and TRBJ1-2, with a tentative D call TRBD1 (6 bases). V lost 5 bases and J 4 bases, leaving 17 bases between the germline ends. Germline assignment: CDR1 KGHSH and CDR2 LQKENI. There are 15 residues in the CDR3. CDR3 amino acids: CASSATQGTAYGYTF. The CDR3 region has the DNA TGTGCCAGCTCAGCCACACAGGGAACGGCCTATGGCTACACCTTC.

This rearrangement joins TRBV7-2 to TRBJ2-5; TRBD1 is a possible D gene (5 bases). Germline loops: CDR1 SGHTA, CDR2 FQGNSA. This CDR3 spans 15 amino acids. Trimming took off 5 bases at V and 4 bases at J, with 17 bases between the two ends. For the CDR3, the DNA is TGTGCCAGCAGCGAGCCTAGGGGATCTCTAGAGACCCAGTACTTC. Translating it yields CASSEPRGSLETQYF.

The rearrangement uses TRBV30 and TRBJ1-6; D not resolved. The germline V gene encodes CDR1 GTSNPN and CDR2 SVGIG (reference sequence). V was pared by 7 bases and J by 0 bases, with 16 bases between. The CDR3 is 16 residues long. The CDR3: CAYLPRESSYNSPLHF. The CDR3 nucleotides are TGTGCCTACCTCCCCCGGGAGAGCTCCTATAATTCACCCCTCCACTTT.